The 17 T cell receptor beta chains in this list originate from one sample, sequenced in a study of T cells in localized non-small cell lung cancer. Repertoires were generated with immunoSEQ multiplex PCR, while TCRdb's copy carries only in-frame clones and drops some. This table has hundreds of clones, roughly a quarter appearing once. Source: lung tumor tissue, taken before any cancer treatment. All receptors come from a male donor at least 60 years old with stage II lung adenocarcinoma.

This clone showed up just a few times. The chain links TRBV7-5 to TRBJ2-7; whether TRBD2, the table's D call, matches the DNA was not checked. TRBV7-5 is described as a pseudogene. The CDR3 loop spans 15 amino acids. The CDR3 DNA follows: TGTGCCAGCAGCTTAGGAGGCGGGAGAGGCTACGAGCAGTACTTC. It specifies CASSLGGGRGYEQYF.

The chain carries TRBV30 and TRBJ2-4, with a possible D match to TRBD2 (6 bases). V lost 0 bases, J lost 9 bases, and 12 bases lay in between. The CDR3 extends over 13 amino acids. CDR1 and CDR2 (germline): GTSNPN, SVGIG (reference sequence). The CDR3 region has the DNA TGTGCCTGGAGTGTTGGCGGGGTCCCCATTCAGTACTTC. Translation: CAWSVGGVPIQYF.

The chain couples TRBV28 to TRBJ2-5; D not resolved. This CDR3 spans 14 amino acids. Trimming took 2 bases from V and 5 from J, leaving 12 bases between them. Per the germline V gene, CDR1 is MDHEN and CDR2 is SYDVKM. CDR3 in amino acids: CASSLMGLDETQYF. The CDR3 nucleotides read TGTGCCAGCAGTTTAATGGGCCTGGATGAGACCCAGTACTTC.

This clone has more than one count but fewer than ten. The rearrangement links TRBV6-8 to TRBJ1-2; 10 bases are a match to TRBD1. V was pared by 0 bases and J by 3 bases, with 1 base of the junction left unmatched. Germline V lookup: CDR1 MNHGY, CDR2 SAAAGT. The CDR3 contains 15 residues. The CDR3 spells CASSYSGTGDYGYTF. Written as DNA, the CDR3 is TGTGCCAGCAGTTACTCGGGGACAGGGGACTATGGCTACACCTTC.

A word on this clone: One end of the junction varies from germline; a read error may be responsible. CDR3 residues: CASRDRSFRAPF. CDR3 nucleotides: TGTGCCAGCAGAGATAGATCCTTCAGGGCCCCTTTC. The chain couples TRBV9 to TRBJ2-7, with a possible D match to TRBD1 (5 bases). The germline V gene has CDR1 SGDLS and CDR2 YYNGEE. The CDR3 spans 12 residues.

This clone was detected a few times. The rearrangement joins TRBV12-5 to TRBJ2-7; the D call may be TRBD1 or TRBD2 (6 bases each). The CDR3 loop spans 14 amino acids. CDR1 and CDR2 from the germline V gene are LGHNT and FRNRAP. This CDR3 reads CASKGGPSSYEQYF. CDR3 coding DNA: TGTGCCAGCAAGGGGGGCCCCAGCTCCTACGAGCAGTACTTC.

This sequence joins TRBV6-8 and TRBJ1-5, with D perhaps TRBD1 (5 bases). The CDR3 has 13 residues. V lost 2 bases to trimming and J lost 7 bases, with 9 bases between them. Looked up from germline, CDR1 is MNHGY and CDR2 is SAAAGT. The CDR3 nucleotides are TGTGCCAGCAGTTACGGTCGGGGGCAGCCCCAGCATTTT. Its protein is CASSYGRGQPQHF.

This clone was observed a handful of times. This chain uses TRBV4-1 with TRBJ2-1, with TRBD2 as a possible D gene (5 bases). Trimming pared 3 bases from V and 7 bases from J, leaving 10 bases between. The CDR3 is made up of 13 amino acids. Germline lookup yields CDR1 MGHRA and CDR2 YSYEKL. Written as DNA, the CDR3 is TGCGCCAGCAGCCAGGGTCTAGCAAATGAGCAGTTCTTC. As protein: CASSQGLANEQFF.

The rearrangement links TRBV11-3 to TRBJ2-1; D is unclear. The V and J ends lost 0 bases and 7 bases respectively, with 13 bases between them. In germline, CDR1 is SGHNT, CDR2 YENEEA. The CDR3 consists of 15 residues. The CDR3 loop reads CASSLDFRGLNEQFF. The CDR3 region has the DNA TGTGCCAGCAGCTTAGATTTTCGAGGCCTGAATGAGCAGTTCTTC.

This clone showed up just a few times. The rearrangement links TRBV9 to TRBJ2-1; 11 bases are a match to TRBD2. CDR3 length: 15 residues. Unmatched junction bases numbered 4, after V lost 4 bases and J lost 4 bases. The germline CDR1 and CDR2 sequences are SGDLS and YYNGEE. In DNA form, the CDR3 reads TGTGCCAGCAGCCCCGGGACTAGCGGATACAATGAGCAGTTCTTC. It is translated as CASSPGTSGYNEQFF.

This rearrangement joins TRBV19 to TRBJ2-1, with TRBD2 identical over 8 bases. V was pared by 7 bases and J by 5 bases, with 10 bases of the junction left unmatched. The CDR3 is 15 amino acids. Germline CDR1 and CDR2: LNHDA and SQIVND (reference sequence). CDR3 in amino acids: CASMVLGSGNNEQFF. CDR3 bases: TGTGCCAGTATGGTCTTAGGTAGCGGGAACAATGAGCAGTTCTTC.

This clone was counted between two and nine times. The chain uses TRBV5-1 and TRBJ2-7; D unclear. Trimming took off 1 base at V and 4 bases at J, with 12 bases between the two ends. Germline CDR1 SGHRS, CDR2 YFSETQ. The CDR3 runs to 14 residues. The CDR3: CASSLQQGMYEQYF. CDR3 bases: TGCGCCAGCAGCTTGCAACAAGGGATGTACGAGCAGTACTTC.

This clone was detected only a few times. CDR3 residues: CASSVEGNWYQETQYF. CDR3 coding DNA: TGTGCCAGCAGCGTAGAAGGCAACTGGTACCAAGAGACCCAGTACTTC. V usage is TRBV2 and J usage is TRBJ2-5; unclear D gene. Germline CDR1 is SNHLY and CDR2 is FYNNEI. This CDR3 is 16 amino acids long. V was trimmed by 6 bases and J by 0 bases, leaving 17 bases between them.

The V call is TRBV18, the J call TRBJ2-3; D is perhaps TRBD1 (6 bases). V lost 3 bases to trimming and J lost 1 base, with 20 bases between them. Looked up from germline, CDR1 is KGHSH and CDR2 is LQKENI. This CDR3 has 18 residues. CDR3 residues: CASSPLVPGAIRTDTQYF. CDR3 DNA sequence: TGTGCCAGCTCACCGTTAGTACCAGGGGCGATCCGCACAGATACGCAGTATTTT.

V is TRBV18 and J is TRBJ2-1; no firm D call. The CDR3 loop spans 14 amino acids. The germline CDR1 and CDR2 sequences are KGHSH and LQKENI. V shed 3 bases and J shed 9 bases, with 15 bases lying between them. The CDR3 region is CASSPRYSTTEQFF. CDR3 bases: TGTGCCAGCTCACCCCGTTATTCCACAACTGAGCAGTTCTTC.

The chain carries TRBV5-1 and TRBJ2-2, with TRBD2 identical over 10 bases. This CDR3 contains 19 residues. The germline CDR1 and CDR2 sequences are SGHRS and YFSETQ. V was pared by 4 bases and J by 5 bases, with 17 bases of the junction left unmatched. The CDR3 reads CASSPRRGAGGPGTGELFF. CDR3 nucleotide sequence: TGCGCCAGCAGCCCTCGACGGGGAGCGGGAGGGCCAGGGACCGGGGAGCTGTTTTTT.

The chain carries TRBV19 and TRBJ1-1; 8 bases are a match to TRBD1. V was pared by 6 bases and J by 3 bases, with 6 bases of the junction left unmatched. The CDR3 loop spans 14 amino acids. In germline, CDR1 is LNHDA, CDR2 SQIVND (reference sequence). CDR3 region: CASSLTGVDTEAFF. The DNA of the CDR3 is TGTGCCAGTAGCCTGACAGGGGTAGACACTGAAGCTTTCTTT.